This T cell receptor beta chain originates from a study of blood T cell repertoires in COVID-19. Whole-study context: From the United States, Italy and Spain came samples of acute and convalescent COVID-19. From T cells, B-cell-depleted T cells, or PBMCs came the material, which was cDNA or gDNA.

Original data processing: It was from reference gene primer amplification that nucleated cell counts were estimated. Produced via immunoSEQ multiplex PCR; TCRdb's table is partial and in-frame only. That table supplies the V and J calls and clone size; D and trimming were determined from the DNA. This table holds about 150,000 clones, roughly three quarters found once. The CDR3 length is 15 residues. The receptor comes from a man between 60 and 75 years old with acute or convalescent COVID-19. The chain links TRBV21-1 to TRBJ2-7; TRBD2, the table's D call, was not compared with the DNA. TRBV21-1 is deemed a pseudogene. Input material: peripheral blood. The CDR3 DNA is TGTGCCAGCTCCCGACTAGCGGGAGGGGCCTACGAGCAGTACTTC. This gives the protein CASSRLAGGAYEQYF.